This TCR beta chain was sequenced for a study of regulatory T cells in long-lasting Graves disease. Study-wide results and caveats: No thyroid tissue was studied; the work used peripheral blood only. The study found lower TCR diversity in persistent Graves' patients than in newly diagnosed ones. Sharing of public clonotypes was greater in persistent patients (over 2,500) than in new patients (966).

Time point: newly diagnosed GD, antithyroid drugs for less than 3 months. Isolated PBMC RNA provided the starting material for the TCR library. TCR beta libraries were built with iRepertoire HTBI primers and Arm-PCR of CDR3 regions. Original data processing: Across samples, 62 TRBV and around 14 TRBJ segments were found. TCRdb passed the multiplex PCR reads through MiXCR, listing each CDR3 protein once. TCRdb's processing, not the authors' own work, is the source of the V and J calls. The sample yields a few hundred thousand distinct CDR3 sequences, 20% to 25% seen once. This clonotype was recorded many times. The target antigen is unknown. The germline V gene encodes CDR1 SGHTA and CDR2 FQGNSA. Deletions cut 5 bases from V and 9 bases from J, with 16 bases between. The CDR3 has 13 residues.

The specimen was peripheral blood mononuclear cells (PBMCs), collected at new diagnosis, from a patient treated with antithyroid drugs. The sequence came from a female donor with Graves disease. This chain connects TRBV7-2 to TRBJ2-5; D uncertain. The CDR3 loop reads CASSNGNQESQYF. In DNA form, the CDR3 reads TGTGCCAGCAGCAATGGAAATCAGGAGTCCCAGTACTTC.